Here is one TCR beta chain with its context. Profiling relied on immunoSEQ multiplex PCR, and the TCRdb table lists in-frame clones only, not all of them. The repertoire consists of roughly 50,000 clones, with roughly 92% occurring once and the leading ten covering 0.8%. The data were taken from a study of control samples from healthy donors and cancer patients. Germline V gene sequence: CDR1 KGHSH, CDR2 LQKENI. The V and J ends lost 2 bases and 4 bases respectively, with 8 bases between them. This CDR3 has 13 amino acids. The sequence was obtained from a young man with colorectal cancer. This chain links TRBV18 with TRBJ1-2; no clear D gene. The sequencing sample was made of PBMCs. The chain's CDR3 is CASSPTAGYGYTF. The CDR3 nucleotides are TGTGCCAGCTCACCAACGGCGGGCTATGGCTACACCTTC.